The 9 T cell receptor beta chains reported below all come from one sample, sequenced in a study of quantifying T cell responses using KT2 cells. Study-level information: cDNA was made from DNase-treated RNA using alpha and beta constant primers.

A single-stranded UMI oligo with SP2 sequence was ligated to cDNA 3' ends. An equimolar mix of RC1.1 and RC1.2 primed the beta chain across TRBC1 and TRBC2. TCRdb ran MiXCR on the UMI-ligation and nested PCR reads and lists one entry per CDR3 protein. The sample has roughly 50,000 distinct CDR3 sequences, 9% to 15% seen once. Material: PBMCs spiked with cells of the T cell clone KT2. The receptor set was obtained from a human donor.

The V call is TRBV3-1, the J call TRBJ2-3; D ambiguous. V lost 2 bases and J 6 bases, leaving 15 bases between the germline ends. From germline, CDR1 is LGHDT and CDR2 YNNKEL (reference sequence). The CDR3 runs to 15 residues. Here the CDR3 DNA reads TGTGCCAGCAGCCAATCCAGCGTTGGGCCGGATACGCAGTATTTT. It specifies CASSQSSVGPDTQYF.

The chain carries TRBV5-1 and TRBJ1-3, with a weak D call TRBD1 (5 bases). Looked up from germline, CDR1 is SGHRS and CDR2 is YFSETQ. The CDR3 contains 16 residues. V lost 0 bases to trimming and J lost 2 bases, with 12 bases between them. CDR3 sequence (DNA): TGCGCCAGCAGCTTGGCCCCGGGGACTACTGGAAACACCATATATTTT. Translated, it gives CASSLAPGTTGNTIYF.

This clonotype was seen at least ten times. This chain links TRBV18 with TRBJ1-4; 9 bases agree with TRBD1. Germline CDR1 and CDR2: KGHSH and LQKENI. The CDR3 is made up of 14 amino acids. Trimming cost V 3 bases and J 8 bases; bases outside gene matches: 4. The chain's CDR3 is CASSPGQGYEKLFF. Written as DNA, the CDR3 is TGTGCCAGCTCACCGGGACAGGGTTACGAAAAACTGTTTTTT.

This clonotype was detected only a few times. The rearrangement links TRBV3-1 to TRBJ2-7; perhaps D is TRBD1 or TRBD2 (5 bases each). Deletions cut 1 base from V and 4 bases from J, with 17 bases between. The CDR3 consists of 16 residues. CDR1 is LGHDT, CDR2 YNNKEL, per germline (reference sequence). DNA of the CDR3: TGTGCCAGCAGCCAAGGAGGGGCCATCCACCCGTACGAGCAGTACTTC. It specifies CASSQGGAIHPYEQYF.

The chain combines TRBV5-1 with TRBJ2-5, with 9 bases identical to TRBD2. The CDR3 runs to 15 residues. Germline trimming cut 5 bases from V and 4 bases from J; bases unmatched to any gene: 9. Looked up from germline, CDR1 is SGHRS and CDR2 is YFSETQ. The CDR3 spells CASRALAGRVETQYF. The CDR3 nucleotides read TGCGCCAGCAGAGCTCTAGCGGGACGGGTAGAGACCCAGTACTTC. The full variable domain, with the rest looked up from reference TRBV5-1 and TRBJ2-5, is KAGVTQTPRYLIKTRGQQVTLSCSPISGHRSVSWYQQTPGQGLQFLFEYFSETQRNKGNFPGRFSGRQFSNSRSEMNVSTLELGDSALYLCASRALAGRVETQYFGPGTRLLVL.

The V gene is TRBV20-1, the J gene TRBJ2-3, with TRBD2 matching over 11 bases. CDR3 size: 16 residues. Germline values: CDR1 DFQATT, CDR2 SNEGSKA (reference sequence). The V segment lost 0 bases and the J segment 5 bases; nucleotides outside the gene matches: 7. CDR3: CSAREHSGGAIDTQYF. The DNA for the CDR3 is TGCAGTGCTAGAGAACATAGCGGGGGGGCAATAGATACGCAGTATTTT.

The V and J genes are TRBV5-1 and TRBJ1-1, with D perhaps matching TRBD1 (5 bases). CDR1 is SGHRS and CDR2 is YFSETQ in the germline V gene. V lost 4 bases to trimming and J lost 7 bases, with 17 bases between them. The length of the CDR3 is 14 residues. The CDR3 sequence: CASSRTNRDGEAFF. CDR3 coding DNA: TGCGCCAGCAGCAGAACAAACCGGGACGGTGAAGCTTTCTTT.

This clonotype was counted between two and nine times. This chain links TRBV28 with TRBJ1-2, with no clear D. The V gene's germline CDR1 is MDHEN and CDR2 SYDVKM. The CDR3 totals 14 residues. Trimming took off 7 bases at V and 1 base at J, with 13 bases between the two ends. The CDR3 nucleotides are TGTGCCAGCACACTGGGAAGTGGTAACTATGGCTACACCTTC. Translation gives CASTLGSGNYGYTF.

This chain connects TRBV6-2 or TRBV6-3 to TRBJ2-7, with 7 bases matching TRBD1. Germline CDR1 is MNHEY and CDR2 is SVGEGT. The J segment lost 2 bases and the V segment lost 6 bases, leaving 13 bases of the junction unmatched. There are 16 residues in the CDR3. The CDR3 sequence is CASSQDPTGVAYEQYF. For the CDR3, the DNA is TGTGCCAGCAGCCAGGACCCAACAGGGGTGGCCTACGAGCAGTACTTC.